This T cell receptor (beta chain) appears in the sequencing data of a study of T cells after yellow fever vaccination. Each CDR3 protein is one row after TCRdb ran MiXCR on the 5' RACE reads. The sample contains about 260,000 distinct CDR3 sequences, under 15% of which appear only once. This CDR3 is 13 amino acids long. The ends were cut back, 7 bases at V and 6 bases at J, with 18 bases in the middle. Germline V lookup: CDR1 SQVTM, CDR2 ANQGSEA. The table lists this clonotype with a few counts. Its cognate antigen is unknown. General study points: Researchers cautioned that FACS-sorted repertoires could harbor abundant clonotypes contaminating from the bulk population. After the booster, approximately 96% of CD4 and approximately 87% of CD8 primary-response clones were re-detected.

This specimen was CD4+ T cells sorted from PBMCs, taken 45 days after the yellow fever booster vaccination. The receptor comes from a man aged 30 to 39 who received the YFV17D yellow fever vaccine. The V gene is TRBV29-1, the J gene TRBJ1-2, with a possible D match to TRBD1 (6 bases). The CDR3 loop is CSGDDYPGDGYTF. The CDR3 DNA sequence: TGCAGCGGGGACGACTACCCAGGGGATGGCTACACCTTC.